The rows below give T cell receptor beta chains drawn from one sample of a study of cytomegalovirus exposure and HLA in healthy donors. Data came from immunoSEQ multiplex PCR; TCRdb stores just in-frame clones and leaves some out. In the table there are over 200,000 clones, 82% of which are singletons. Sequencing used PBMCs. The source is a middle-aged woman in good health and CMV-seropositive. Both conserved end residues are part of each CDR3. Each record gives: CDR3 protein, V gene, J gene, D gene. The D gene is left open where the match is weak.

CDR3aa: CAARGGNEQFF
v_gene: TRBV6-5
j_gene: TRBJ2-1
d_gene: .

CDR3aa: CASSIGAVNTEAFF
v_gene: TRBV19
j_gene: TRBJ1-1
d_gene: .

CDR3aa: CASSFPRSGAAEAFF
v_gene: TRBV11-3
j_gene: TRBJ1-1
d_gene: .

CDR3aa: CASSQSWRYEKLFF
v_gene: TRBV4-1
j_gene: TRBJ1-4
d_gene: .

CDR3aa: CASSLGTGYSPLHF
v_gene: TRBV7-2
j_gene: TRBJ1-6
d_gene: TRBD1

CDR3aa: CASSLIRGSGANVLTF
v_gene: TRBV27
j_gene: TRBJ2-6
d_gene: .

CDR3aa: CASSAGQGNEKLFF
v_gene: TRBV9
j_gene: TRBJ1-4
d_gene: TRBD1

CDR3aa: CASSPGQGEAFF
v_gene: TRBV18
j_gene: TRBJ1-1
d_gene: .

CDR3aa: CASSPNLVGQGMTAFF
v_gene: TRBV9
j_gene: TRBJ1-1
d_gene: TRBD1

CDR3aa: CASSEGRGSDTQYF
v_gene: TRBV6-1
j_gene: TRBJ2-3
d_gene: .

CDR3aa: CASSVDSQGWYEQYF
v_gene: TRBV9
j_gene: TRBJ2-7
d_gene: .

CDR3aa: CASSPGLAGAYEQYF
v_gene: TRBV9
j_gene: TRBJ2-7
d_gene: TRBD2

CDR3aa: CASSLSGGDNEQFF
v_gene: TRBV7-3
j_gene: TRBJ2-1
d_gene: .

CDR3aa: CASSPLQGTTRGYTF
v_gene: TRBV25-1
j_gene: TRBJ1-2
d_gene: TRBD1

CDR3aa: CASTEQVRNEQFF
v_gene: TRBV7-2
j_gene: TRBJ2-1
d_gene: .

CDR3aa: CASSLTTSNKMEQYF
v_gene: TRBV27
j_gene: TRBJ2-7
d_gene: .

CDR3aa: CASTLPSSSYEQYF
v_gene: TRBV2
j_gene: TRBJ2-7
d_gene: .

CDR3aa: CASSKTVRSSYEQYF
v_gene: TRBV6-5
j_gene: TRBJ2-7
d_gene: .

CDR3aa: CSAHGGTEQYF
v_gene: TRBV20-1
j_gene: TRBJ2-7
d_gene: .

CDR3aa: CASSERTSLYF
v_gene: TRBV2
j_gene: TRBJ2-3
d_gene: TRBD2

CDR3aa: CASGRPRIGQGLGETQYF
v_gene: TRBV12-5
j_gene: TRBJ2-5
d_gene: TRBD1

CDR3aa: CASSMRTSGSGYEQYF
v_gene: TRBV7-8
j_gene: TRBJ2-7
d_gene: TRBD2

CDR3aa: CASRPTSGSDIQYF
v_gene: TRBV2
j_gene: TRBJ2-4
d_gene: TRBD2

CDR3aa: CASSNRGRVTDTQYF
v_gene: TRBV6-5
j_gene: TRBJ2-3
d_gene: TRBD1

CDR3aa: CASSTGQANTEAFF
v_gene: TRBV5-1
j_gene: TRBJ1-1
d_gene: TRBD1

CDR3aa: CASSSGHDGYTF
v_gene: TRBV11-1
j_gene: TRBJ1-2
d_gene: .